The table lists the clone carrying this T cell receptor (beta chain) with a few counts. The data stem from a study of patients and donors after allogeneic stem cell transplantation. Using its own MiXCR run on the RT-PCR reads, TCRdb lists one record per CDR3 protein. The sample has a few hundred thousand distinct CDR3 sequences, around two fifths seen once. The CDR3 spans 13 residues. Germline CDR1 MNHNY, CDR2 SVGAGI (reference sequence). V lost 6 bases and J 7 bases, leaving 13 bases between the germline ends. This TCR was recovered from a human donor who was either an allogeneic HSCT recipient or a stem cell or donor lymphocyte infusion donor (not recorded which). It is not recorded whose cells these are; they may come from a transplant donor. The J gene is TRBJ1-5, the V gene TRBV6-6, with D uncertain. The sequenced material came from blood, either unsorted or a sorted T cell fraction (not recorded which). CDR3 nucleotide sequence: TGTGCCAGCAGGGGGAGGGTAGAACAGCCCCAGCATTTT. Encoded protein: CASRGRVEQPQHF.